This T cell receptor (beta chain) was observed in a study of early T cells in non-severe SARS-CoV-2 infection. Looking at the study overall: Unsorted whole-blood RNA was sequenced in bulk, leaving chains unpaired.

TCRdb redid the calling of the 5' RACE reads with MiXCR, one entry per CDR3 protein. This sample has around 99,000 distinct CDR3 sequences, with roughly 10% found just once. The CDR3 has 16 residues. Unmatched junction bases numbered 6, after V lost 2 bases and J lost 3 bases. CDR1 and CDR2 from the germline V gene are SGHVS and FQNEAQ. This clonotype was seen more than once but under ten times. The chain joins TRBV7-8 to TRBJ2-3; 9 bases are a match to TRBD2. The sequence derives from an adult who was a healthcare worker with PCR-confirmed SARS-CoV-2 infection or an uninfected control (not recorded which). The specimen sequenced was whole blood. The CDR3 sequence: CASSLRAGGPTDTQYF. The CDR3 nucleotides read TGTGCCAGCAGCTTAAGGGCGGGAGGGCCAACAGATACGCAGTATTTT.